The 2 T cell receptor beta chains below were found in one sample sequenced in a study of OX40 agonist ivuxolimab in advanced cancers. Sequencing was performed with immunoSEQ multiplex PCR; in TCRdb, only in-frame clones are kept and a portion is missing. The sample lists 45,000 to 50,000 clones; about 90% were seen once. The sample here was CD4+ or CD8+ T cells sorted from blood, taken in a trial of the OX40 agonist ivuxolimab. These receptors were collected from an adult with an advanced solid tumor such as melanoma, head and neck, liver or kidney cancer.

J is TRBJ1-3 and V is TRBV9; D unresolved. V lost 4 bases and J lost 3, with 8 bases in between. Germline V CDR1 and CDR2: SGDLS, YYNGEE. This CDR3 has 13 amino acids. As DNA, the CDR3 is TGTGCCAGCAGCCCGAGTGGTGGAAACACCATATATTTT. It codes for CASSPSGGNTIYF.

This clone was counted a single time. The rearrangement links TRBV6-6 to TRBJ2-4; 10 bases match TRBD1. There are 12 residues in the CDR3. Losses at the gene ends were 5 bases for V and 9 bases for J; bases not matched to a gene: 1. Germline V gene data show CDR1 as MNHNY and CDR2 as SVGAGI (reference sequence). CDR3 bases: TGTGCCAGCAGTCGGGACAGGGGCATTCAGTACTTC. As protein: CASSRDRGIQYF.